Detailed here is one TCR beta chain. There is no known antigen for this receptor. No quality values exist for individual bases; no much larger clone is one base distant. Taken from cysteine to phenylalanine, the CDR3 has 16 residues. Of all the DNA, just the CDR3 is kept, 48 bases in frame from base 1. V is pruned by 0 bases and J by 5 bases, leaving 6 bases of the junction without a gene match. CDR1 and CDR2, looked up from the germline V gene, are SGHDN and FVKESK. The data belong to a study of blood T cell repertoires in COVID-19 (dated by TCRdb to 2020 to 2021). In terms of the full investigation: Samples from collaborators originated in the United States, Italy and Spain and spanned both the acute and convalescent phases of COVID-19. The prospective study material was composed of cDNA or gDNA derived from T cells, B-cell-depleted T cells, or PBMCs. The dataset comprised deeply sampled blood TCRbeta repertoires from subjects exposed to, actively infected with, or recovered from COVID-19. The repertoires were made available in a free public database intended to serve as a resource for research on the immune response to SARS-CoV-2. The samples were drawn from the first 160 participants of the ongoing ImmuneRACE study and from more than 1,000 subjects provided by 6 global collaborators. Sample metadata almost always included a de-identified subject ID, COVID-19 status, age in years and sex. HLA class I and class II types, where available, came from metadata supplied by the sample provider rather than from assay-based typing.

What the work shows at the level of the full study, not this receptor alone: The quantity of clinical and demographic metadata differed by source and by participant and was supplied without curation.

TCRbeta CDR3 regions were amplified from genomic DNA using the immunoSEQ Assay, a bias-controlled multiplex PCR. Per the authors' processing: The number of nucleated cells in each sample was estimated from the amplification of reference gene primers within the assay. To quantify the absolute abundance of each unique TCRbeta CDR3 rearrangement, sequence reads were collapsed and filtered. Productive Simpson clonality was computed per sample as the square root of Simpson's diversity index over productive rearrangements. TCRdb's version of the immuneACCESS table is confined to in-frame rearrangements and falls short of the full clone set. An unresolved V gene accounts for under half of the shortfall where checked; the remainder is of unknown origin. V and J calls and clone size are those listed in that table; D and trimming were worked out from the DNA. The sample contains some 200,000 clones, roughly 89% of them found a single time. 10% of the sample rests with the top ten.

Enrolling through a virtual design, the prospective study's participants ranged in age from about 18 to 89 years and lived across around 25 United States geographic areas. In the prospective study, cohorts were assigned on the basis of participant-reported clinical history obtained from a screening survey and a study questionnaire. Each participant in the prospective study had whole blood, serum and a nasopharyngeal or oropharyngeal swab collected by mobile phlebotomists. Over an approximately 2-month period, participants in the prospective study had the option of providing additional blood draws and questionnaires. Prospective study blood samples were shipped either frozen or at room temperature before DNA extraction.

In this chain, TRBV14 is recombined with TRBJ1-2, and TRBD1 matches 10 of the central bases. The TCR originated in a man between 18 and 35 years old with acute COVID-19. Sequencing was carried out using PBMCs or T cells enriched from blood (not recorded which). The nucleotide sequence reads as follows: TGTGCCAGCAGCCAAGAAGTGGGACAGGGGCTTTATGGCTACACCTTC. It is translated as CASSQEVGQGLYGYTF. With the rest looked up from the reference TRBV14 and TRBJ1-2 genes rather than sequenced, the full variable domain is EAGVTQFPSHSVIEKGQTVTLRCDPISGHDNLYWYRRVMGKEIKFLLHFVKESKQDESGMPNNRFLAERTGGTYSTLKVQPAELEDSGVYFCASSQEVGQGLYGYTFGSGTRLTVV.